Listed here are 30 T cell receptor beta chains from one sample, sequenced in a study of vaccination and CD4 T cells after COVID-19. Treatment here: roughly nine-day PBMC culture with coronavirus spike peptide pools or control peptides (ViraFEST assay). No antigens are known for them. The Oncomine TCR Beta short-read assay sequenced DNA from cultured CD4+ T cells. TCRdb fed the PCR reads into MiXCR, producing one record per CDR3 protein. The sample consists of some 13,000 distinct CDR3 sequences, about 50% of them appearing once. The sequencing input was CD4+ T cells from blood, cultured in vitro. The receptors originated from a human donor who had recovered from COVID-19.

The J gene is TRBJ1-5, the V gene TRBV23-1; TRBD1 is a possible D gene (6 bases). TRBV23-1 is labeled an ORF, and its function is uncertain. The CDR3 spans 13 residues. V lost 6 bases and J 6 bases, leaving 12 bases between the germline ends. The CDR3 DNA is TGCGCCAGCAGCTACAGGGAGGGTCAGCCCCAGCATTTT. It codes for CASSYREGQPQHF.

This chain uses TRBV19 with TRBJ2-3, with a possible D match to TRBD2 (6 bases). This CDR3 has 15 residues. CDR1 and CDR2 (germline): LNHDA, SQIVND (reference sequence). Trimming cost V 5 bases and J 0 bases, with 12 bases left between them. CDR3 bases: TGTGCCAGTAGTGGGTTAGCGGCTAGCACAGATACGCAGTATTTT. Its protein is CASSGLAASTDTQYF. The whole variable domain, remainder taken from reference TRBV19 and TRBJ2-3, is DGGITQSPKYLFRKEGQNVTLSCEQNLNHDAMYWYRQDPGQGLRLIYYSQIVNDFQKGDIAEGYSVSREKKESFPLTVTSAQKNPTAFYLCASSGLAASTDTQYFGPGTRLTVL.

This clonotype was counted only a few times. This sequence joins TRBV20-1 and TRBJ2-3; D may be TRBD1 (7 bases). The CDR3 runs 14 residues. Germline values: CDR1 DFQATT, CDR2 SNEGSKA (reference sequence). The V and J ends lost 6 bases and 5 bases respectively, with 18 bases between them. CDR3 in DNA: TGCAGTGCCGCGGGGTCAGGGGGTGTAGATACGCAGTATTTT. This gives the protein CSAAGSGGVDTQYF.

This clonotype turned up a few times. V is TRBV6-1 and J is TRBJ1-2, with 8 bases aligning to TRBD1. From germline, CDR1 is MNHNS and CDR2 SASEGT. V lost 10 bases to trimming and J lost 8 bases; unmatched junction nucleotides: 9. This CDR3 spans 12 amino acids. CDR3 DNA sequence: TGTGCCACTAGCAGGGGGCCTGTCGGCTACACCTTC. Translated, it gives CATSRGPVGYTF.

The chain carries TRBV27 and TRBJ2-7, with 10 bases aligning to TRBD1. Germline V lookup: CDR1 MNHEY, CDR2 SMNVEV (reference sequence). Germline trimming cut 6 bases from V and 1 base from J; bases unmatched to any gene: 9. The CDR3 spans 16 residues. CDR3 residues: CASRWGGGQGSYEQYF. The CDR3, as DNA: TGTGCCAGCAGGTGGGGCGGGGGACAGGGGTCCTACGAGCAGTACTTC.

The chain is built from TRBV19 and TRBJ2-1, with 13 bases matching TRBD2. With 6 bases clipped from V and 9 bases from J, the junction kept 8 bases outside the gene matches. Germline loops: CDR1 LNHDA, CDR2 SQIVND (reference sequence). This CDR3 has 15 residues. This CDR3 is CASSPGLAGFIEQFF. CDR3 coding DNA: TGTGCCAGTAGCCCGGGACTAGCGGGATTCATTGAGCAGTTCTTC.

This rearrangement joins TRBV7-9 to TRBJ1-4; 8 nucleotides match TRBD1. The V and J ends lost 5 bases and 8 bases, in that order; junction bases with no gene match: 10. The germline gives CDR1 SEHNR, CDR2 FQNEAQ (reference sequence). CDR3 length: 15 residues. The CDR3 nucleotides read TGTGCCAGCAGCCAACTGCAGGGGGCAGGGGAAAAACTGTTTTTT. Protein product: CASSQLQGAGEKLFF.

This clonotype showed up just once. The rearrangement joins TRBV7-3 to TRBJ2-3; D is ambiguous. The ends were cut back, 5 bases at V and 0 bases at J, with 9 bases in the middle. Germline values: CDR1 SGHTA, CDR2 FQGTGA. The CDR3 consists of 14 residues. The CDR3 coding sequence is TGTGCCAGCAGCCCTATGACTAGCACAGATACGCAGTATTTT. Protein product: CASSPMTSTDTQYF.

The chain uses TRBV20-1 and TRBJ2-1; D unresolved. Between the trimmed V and J ends, which lost 5 bases and 4 bases, there was a span of 6 bases. There are 11 residues in the CDR3. In germline, CDR1 is DFQATT, CDR2 SNEGSKA (reference sequence). CDR3 nucleotides: TGCAGTGCTTATAAATACAATGAGCAGTTCTTC. Translation: CSAYKYNEQFF.

The gene calls are TRBV21-1 and TRBJ2-7. TRBV21-1 represents a pseudogene. The CDR3 totals 13 residues. CDR3 loop: CASSKASRYEQYF. The DNA of the CDR3 is TGTGCCAGCAGCAAAGCGAGTAGGTACGAGCAGTACTTC.

This clonotype was seen more than once but under ten times. The V call is TRBV6-5, the J call TRBJ1-6, with TRBD1 as a possible D gene (6 bases). V dropped 4 bases and J dropped 10 bases, with 17 bases sitting between them. Germline V CDR1 and CDR2: MNHEY, SVGAGI. This CDR3 has 15 amino acids. The CDR3 is CASSFHTGTPSPLHF. As DNA, the CDR3 is TGTGCCAGCAGTTTCCACACGGGGACACCCTCACCCCTCCACTTT.

V is TRBV6-2 or TRBV6-3 and J is TRBJ1-4, with D possibly matching TRBD1 (5 bases). Looked up from germline, CDR1 is MNHEY and CDR2 is SVGEGT. The CDR3 contains 15 residues. Trimming took off 2 bases at V and 5 bases at J, with 12 bases between the two ends. This CDR3 reads CASSYRQGRNEKLFF. The CDR3 bases are TGTGCCAGCAGTTACAGGCAGGGCCGCAATGAAAAACTGTTTTTT.

The CDR3 DNA reads as TGTGCCAGCAGTAACATAGGGACAGGGTCTATGCGCGAGCAGTACTTC. Residues: CASSNIGTGSMREQYF. The V gene is TRBV6-1, the J gene TRBJ2-7, with 9 bases lining up with TRBD1. From germline, CDR1 is MNHNS and CDR2 SASEGT. The CDR3 has 16 residues. Trimming at V came to 5 bases and at J to 6 bases, leaving 14 bases not matched to a gene.

This chain links TRBV5-1 with TRBJ2-5; a possible D gene is TRBD1 (6 bases). The germline V gene has CDR1 SGHRS and CDR2 YFSETQ. The CDR3 spans 12 residues. The V end was cut by 4 bases, the J end by 3 bases, with 7 bases between. CDR3 nucleotide sequence: TGCGCCAGCAGCCGGACAGAAGAGACCCAGTACTTC. It is translated as CASSRTEETQYF.

This clonotype was found a few times. A junction boundary mismatches the germline segment, possibly from a read error. The chain carries TRBV7-7 and TRBJ2-7; TRBD2 aligns across 8 bases. The CDR3 is 13 amino acids. CDR1 and CDR2 (germline): SSHAT, FNYEAQ (reference sequence). The CDR3 region is CASSQGLDYEQYF. CDR3 nucleotide sequence: TGTGCTAGCAGCCAGGGACTAGACTACGAGCAGTACTTC. The variable domain in full, completed from reference TRBV7-7 and TRBJ2-7, reads GAGVSQSPRYKVTKRGQDVTLRCDPISSHATLYWYQQALGQGPEFLTYFNYEAQPDKSGLPSDRFSAERPEGSISTLTIQRTEQRDSAMYRCASSQGLDYEQYFGPGTRLTVT.

This clonotype was detected a few times. The chain couples TRBV7-6 to TRBJ1-1; the D is unclear. Looked up from germline, CDR1 is SGHVS and CDR2 is FNYEAQ. V gave up 1 base and J gave up 3 bases, with 12 bases separating them. The CDR3 spans 15 residues. The CDR3 DNA is TGTGCCAGCAGCTTAGTCGGAGTTCCGGACACTGAAGCTTTCTTT. Translated, it gives CASSLVGVPDTEAFF.

The V and J genes are TRBV19 and TRBJ1-5, with TRBD1 matching over 7 bases. In germline, CDR1 is LNHDA, CDR2 SQIVND (reference sequence). This CDR3 has 16 amino acids. Losses at the gene ends were 3 bases for V and 0 bases for J; bases not matched to a gene: 5. CDR3 nucleotides: TGTGCCAGTAGTATTGAGGGGGCTGCTAGCAATCAGCCCCAGCATTTT. Its protein product is CASSIEGAASNQPQHF.

This clonotype was found a few times. In nucleotides, the CDR3 is TGTGCCAGCCCATTCAGGGCCCTGAACACTGAAGCTTTCTTT. Encoded protein: CASPFRALNTEAFF. The genes are TRBV21-1 and TRBJ1-1. TRBV21-1 is described as a pseudogene. The length of the CDR3 is 14 residues.

V is TRBV11-3 and J is TRBJ2-2, with 8 bases matching TRBD1. Losses at the gene ends were 5 bases for V and 11 bases for J; bases not matched to a gene: 7. The CDR3 consists of 13 residues. Germline V gene sequence: CDR1 SGHNT, CDR2 YENEEA. CDR3 residues: CASSPEDRGELFF. DNA for the CDR3: TGTGCCAGCAGCCCCGAAGACAGGGGCGAGCTGTTTTTT.

This clonotype was recorded a few times. DNA for the CDR3: TGTGCCAGCAGTCCCCTAGGACAGCTCGGGAACTATGGCTACACCTTC. It is translated as CASSPLGQLGNYGYTF. The gene calls are TRBV28 and TRBJ1-2; TRBD1 might be the D (6 bases). CDR3 length: 16 residues. The V and J ends lost 5 bases and 2 bases respectively, with 18 bases between them. CDR1 and CDR2 from the germline V gene are MDHEN and SYDVKM.

In DNA, the CDR3 is TGTGCCAGCCCCCCAGGGGCCCCGAACACCGGGGAGCTGTTTTTT. This encodes CASPPGAPNTGELFF. The chain carries TRBV7-9 and TRBJ2-2; the D gene is possibly TRBD1 (6 bases). The CDR3 has 15 amino acids. Germline loops: CDR1 SEHNR, CDR2 FQNEAQ (reference sequence). V lost 8 bases to trimming and J lost 0 bases, with 13 bases between them.

This clonotype has only a few counts. The rearrangement uses TRBV11-2 and TRBJ2-2; the D gene is possibly TRBD2 (6 bases). Germline CDR1 reads SGHAT; CDR2 reads FQNNGV. This CDR3 spans 15 amino acids. Between the trimmed V and J ends, which lost 1 base and 1 base, there was a span of 7 bases. The DNA for the CDR3 is TGTGCCAGCAGCTTAGGACTAGGGAACACCGGGGAGCTGTTTTTT. The encoded protein is CASSLGLGNTGELFF.

The chain recombines TRBV5-1 with TRBJ1-1; 7 bases align to TRBD1. The V segment lost 0 bases and the J segment 5 bases; nucleotides outside the gene matches: 4. The CDR3 has 14 residues. Germline V gene data show CDR1 as SGHRS and CDR2 as YFSETQ. CDR3 sequence reads: CASSLGQGGTEAFF. In DNA, the CDR3 is TGCGCCAGCAGCTTGGGACAGGGAGGGACTGAAGCTTTCTTT. The complete variable domain, with remaining parts taken from reference TRBV5-1 and TRBJ1-1, reads KAGVTQTPRYLIKTRGQQVTLSCSPISGHRSVSWYQQTPGQGLQFLFEYFSETQRNKGNFPGRFSGRQFSNSRSEMNVSTLELGDSALYLCASSLGQGGTEAFFGQGTRLTVV.

This chain connects TRBV20-1 to TRBJ1-5, with 7 bases matching TRBD1. V lost 2 bases and J lost 0; bases outside the gene matches: 7. Looked up from germline, CDR1 is DFQATT and CDR2 is SNEGSKA (reference sequence). The CDR3 length is 16 residues. The CDR3 spells CSARFLTGDSNQPQHF. CDR3 DNA sequence: TGCAGTGCTAGATTTTTAACAGGGGATAGCAATCAGCCCCAGCATTTT.

The J gene is TRBJ2-7, the V gene TRBV24-1; perhaps TRBD2 as D (5 bases). The CDR3 extends over 12 amino acids. Germline CDR1 KGHDR, CDR2 SFDVKD. Trimming removed 5 bases from V and 7 bases from J, with 11 bases in between. As DNA, the CDR3 is TGTGCCACCAGTGTCCGGACGGGGGAGCAGTACTTC. Translating it yields CATSVRTGEQYF.

This chain joins TRBV19 and TRBJ2-7; 9 bases line up with TRBD2. The CDR3 has 14 amino acids. Germline trimming cut 4 bases from V and 0 bases from J; bases unmatched to any gene: 1. Germline CDR1 and CDR2: LNHDA and SQIVND (reference sequence). The CDR3 here is CASSSGRASYEQYF. The CDR3 nucleotides are TGTGCCAGTAGTAGCGGGAGGGCCTCCTACGAGCAGTACTTC.

The J gene is TRBJ1-6, the V gene TRBV28; 9 bases fit TRBD1. This CDR3 contains 15 residues. Germline V gene lookup returns CDR1 MDHEN and CDR2 SYDVKM. Losses at the gene ends were 4 bases for V and 14 bases for J; bases not matched to a gene: 12. CDR3 in amino acids: CASSWGTGPRGALHF. The CDR3 DNA reads TGTGCCAGCAGTTGGGGGACAGGGCCGCGGGGGGCCCTCCACTTT.

J is TRBJ1-2 and V is TRBV6-1; a possible D gene is TRBD1 (5 bases). The CDR3 totals 14 residues. Trimming left V 5 bases short and J 4 bases short, with 14 bases between. The germline V gene has CDR1 MNHNS and CDR2 SASEGT. CDR3 amino acids: CASSPLGQGYGYTF. The CDR3 nucleotides are TGTGCCAGCAGTCCTCTCGGGCAGGGCTATGGCTACACCTTC.

The chain couples TRBV6-2 or TRBV6-3 to TRBJ1-1, with TRBD1 matching 8 bases. The ends lost 4 bases at V and 0 bases at J; junction bases unmatched: 7. The CDR3 is 16 residues long. Looked up from germline, CDR1 is MNHEY and CDR2 is SVGEGT. CDR3 sequence: CASSFTRDRMNTEAFF. CDR3 nucleotide sequence: TGTGCCAGCAGTTTTACGAGGGACAGGATGAACACTGAAGCTTTCTTT.

This chain uses TRBV5-1 with TRBJ1-4; 10 bases agree with TRBD1. The germline gives CDR1 SGHRS, CDR2 YFSETQ. CDR3 length: 15 residues. V lost 4 bases and J lost 8; bases outside the gene matches: 8. CDR3 sequence (DNA): TGCGCCAGCAGCCCCCAGGGACAGGGGAACGAAAAACTGTTTTTT. Translated: CASSPQGQGNEKLFF.